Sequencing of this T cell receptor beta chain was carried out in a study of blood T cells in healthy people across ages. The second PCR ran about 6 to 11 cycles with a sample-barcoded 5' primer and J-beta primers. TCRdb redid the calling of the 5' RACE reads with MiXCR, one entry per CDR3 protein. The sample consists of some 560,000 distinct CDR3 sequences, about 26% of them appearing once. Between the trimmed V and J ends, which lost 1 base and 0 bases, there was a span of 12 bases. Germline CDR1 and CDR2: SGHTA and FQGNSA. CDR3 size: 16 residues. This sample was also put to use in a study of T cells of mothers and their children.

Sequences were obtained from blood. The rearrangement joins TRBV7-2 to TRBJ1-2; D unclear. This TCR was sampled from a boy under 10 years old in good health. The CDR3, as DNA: TGTGCCAGCAGCTTAGTTGTGGCAGTAACTAACTATGGCTACACCTTC. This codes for CASSLVVAVTNYGYTF. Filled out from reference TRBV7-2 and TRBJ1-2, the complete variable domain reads GAGVSQSPSNKVTEKGKDVELRCDPISGHTALYWYRQSLGQGLEFLIYFQGNSAPDKSGLPSDRFSAERTGGSVSTLTIQRTQQEDSAVYLCASSLVVAVTNYGYTFGSGTRLTVV.